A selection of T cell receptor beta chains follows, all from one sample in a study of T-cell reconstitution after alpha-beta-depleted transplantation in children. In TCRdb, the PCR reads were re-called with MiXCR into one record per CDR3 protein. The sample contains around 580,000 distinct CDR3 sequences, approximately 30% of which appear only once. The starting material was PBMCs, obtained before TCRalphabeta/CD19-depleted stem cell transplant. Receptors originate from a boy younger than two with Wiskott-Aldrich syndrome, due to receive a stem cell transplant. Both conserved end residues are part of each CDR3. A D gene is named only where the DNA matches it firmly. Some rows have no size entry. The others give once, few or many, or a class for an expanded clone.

CDR3: CASSPRPFPSLQFF
DNA: TGTGCCAGCAGTCCCCGCCCCTTCCCGTCGTTACAGTTCTTC
size: -
D: -
length: 14
V: TRBV12-3/TRBV12-4
J: TRBJ2-1

CDR3: CSARGLAKETQYF
DNA: TGCAGTGCTAGAGGACTAGCGAAAGAGACCCAGTACTTC
size: -
D: TRBD2
length: 13
V: TRBV20-1
J: TRBJ2-5

CDR3: CASSLSSGYGYTF
DNA: TGTGCCAGCAGCCTGTCGTCAGGGTATGGCTACACCTTC
size: -
D: -
length: 13
V: TRBV4-2
J: TRBJ1-2

CDR3: CASSFTSGANEQFF
DNA: TGCGCCAGCAGCTTTACTAGCGGGGCAAATGAGCAGTTCTTC
size: -
D: TRBD2
length: 14
V: TRBV5-1
J: TRBJ2-1

CDR3: CASSESRVGSQETQYF
DNA: TGCGCCAGCAGTGAGTCGCGGGTGGGGTCCCAAGAGACCCAGTACTTC
size: -
D: -
length: 16
V: TRBV10-1
J: TRBJ2-5

CDR3: CASSLRSGQGYEQYF
DNA: TGCGCCAGCAGCTTGAGGAGTGGACAGGGGTACGAGCAGTACTTC
size: -
D: TRBD1
length: 15
V: TRBV5-1
J: TRBJ2-7

CDR3: CSARPDASSGNTIYF
DNA: TGCAGTGCCAGACCGGACGCAAGCTCTGGAAACACCATATATTTT
size: -
D: -
length: 15
V: TRBV20-1
J: TRBJ1-3

CDR3: CASSLASGVNEQFF
DNA: TGTGCCAGCAGCTTAGCTTCTGGAGTCAATGAGCAGTTCTTC
size: few
D: -
length: 14
V: TRBV7-9
J: TRBJ2-1

CDR3: CASSSIGDRERNEQFF
DNA: TGTGCCAGCAGTTCCATAGGGGACAGGGAGAGGAATGAGCAGTTCTTC
size: -
D: TRBD1
length: 16
V: TRBV6-5
J: TRBJ2-1

CDR3: CAWTILGTSKLFF
DNA: TGTGCCTGGACCATTTTAGGGACGTCGAAACTGTTTTTT
size: -
D: -
length: 13
V: TRBV30
J: TRBJ1-4

CDR3: CASIDRGSYNEQFF
DNA: TGTGCCAGTATAGATCGGGGGTCCTACAATGAGCAGTTCTTC
size: -
D: -
length: 14
V: TRBV7-8
J: TRBJ2-1

CDR3: CASSLWGQGQGARSSEQYF
DNA: TGCGCCAGCAGCTTGTGGGGACAGGGACAGGGGGCGCGTTCGTCCGAGCAGTACTTC
size: few
D: TRBD1
length: 19
V: TRBV5-1
J: TRBJ2-7

CDR3: CSADPSGNSYNEQFF
DNA: TGCAGTGCTGACCCTAGCGGGAATTCCTACAATGAGCAGTTCTTC
size: -
D: TRBD2
length: 15
V: TRBV20-1
J: TRBJ2-1

CDR3: CASSFGTQPGTQYF
DNA: TGTGCCAGCAGCTTCGGGACCCAACCAGGGACCCAGTACTTC
size: -
D: -
length: 14
V: TRBV7-2
J: TRBJ2-5

CDR3: CASSDTGGTGELFF
DNA: TGTGCCAGCAGTGATACGGGAGGGACCGGGGAGCTGTTTTTT
size: -
D: TRBD2
length: 14
V: TRBV25-1
J: TRBJ2-2

CDR3: CASSLLGTGEGEQFF
DNA: TGCGCCAGCAGCCTGTTGGGGACAGGGGAAGGTGAGCAGTTCTTC
size: few
D: TRBD1
length: 15
V: TRBV4-1
J: TRBJ2-1

CDR3: CASSIAGTSGIRETQYF
DNA: TGTGCCAGCAGTATCGCAGGGACTAGCGGGATTCGAGAGACCCAGTACTTC
size: few
D: TRBD2
length: 17
V: TRBV28
J: TRBJ2-5

CDR3: CASSLFGGVRDTQYF
DNA: TGTGCCAGCAGTTTATTTGGGGGAGTAAGAGATACGCAGTATTTT
size: -
D: -
length: 15
V: TRBV12-3/TRBV12-4
J: TRBJ2-3

CDR3: CASSNADTQYF
DNA: TGCGCCAGCAGCAACGCGGATACGCAGTATTTT
size: -
D: -
length: 11
V: TRBV5-1
J: TRBJ2-3

CDR3: CAWRQGTSPLHF
DNA: TGTGCCTGGAGGCAGGGGACTTCACCCCTCCACTTT
size: -
D: -
length: 12
V: TRBV30
J: TRBJ1-6

CDR3: CATSGTVSNQPQHF
DNA: TGTGCCACCAGTGGAACAGTGAGCAATCAGCCCCAGCATTTT
size: -
D: -
length: 14
V: TRBV24-1
J: TRBJ1-5

CDR3: CASSFSGTWHGELFF
DNA: TGTGCCAGCAGTTTCTCCGGGACTTGGCACGGGGAGCTGTTTTTT
size: -
D: -
length: 15
V: TRBV12-3/TRBV12-4
J: TRBJ2-2

CDR3: CSARPLAGGPGAEQYF
DNA: TGCAGTGCTAGACCACTAGCGGGAGGCCCAGGGGCCGAGCAGTACTTC
size: -
D: TRBD2
length: 16
V: TRBV20-1
J: TRBJ2-7

CDR3: CASSHPGLWGYTF
DNA: TGCGCCAGCAGCCATCCAGGGTTGTGGGGCTACACCTTC
size: -
D: -
length: 13
V: TRBV4-1
J: TRBJ1-2

CDR3: CAIKESGRNTEAFF
DNA: TGTGCCATAAAAGAGTCCGGACGGAACACTGAAGCTTTCTTT
size: -
D: -
length: 14
V: TRBV6-2/TRBV6-3
J: TRBJ1-1

CDR3: CASSQAVNEQYF
DNA: TGTGCCAGCAGCCAGGCCGTTAACGAGCAGTACTTC
size: few
D: -
length: 12
V: TRBV3-1
J: TRBJ2-7

CDR3: CAIRHQRYQETQYF
DNA: TGTGCCATCAGGCACCAGCGGTACCAAGAGACCCAGTACTTC
size: -
D: -
length: 14
V: TRBV10-3
J: TRBJ2-5

CDR3: CASSFAPTGELFF
DNA: TGCGCCAGCAGCTTTGCCCCAACCGGGGAGCTGTTTTTT
size: few
D: -
length: 13
V: TRBV5-1
J: TRBJ2-2

CDR3: CASSTGITYEQYF
DNA: TGCGCCAGCAGCACCGGGATTACCTACGAGCAGTACTTC
size: few
D: -
length: 13
V: TRBV5-1
J: TRBJ2-7

CDR3: CSAQDVASPSNEQFF
DNA: TGCAGTGCTCAAGACGTAGCGTCCCCTTCCAATGAGCAGTTCTTC
size: -
D: -
length: 15
V: TRBV20-1
J: TRBJ2-1

CDR3: CASSPPGTAPTNEKLFF
DNA: TGTGCCAGCTCACCACCTGGGACAGCCCCAACTAATGAAAAACTGTTTTTT
size: few
D: TRBD1
length: 17
V: TRBV18
J: TRBJ1-4

CDR3: CASSGQASYNSPLHF
DNA: TGTGCCAGCAGTGGACAGGCCTCCTATAATTCACCCCTCCACTTT
size: once
D: -
length: 15
V: TRBV2
J: TRBJ1-6

CDR3: CSVGSATGGPTDTQYF
DNA: TGCAGCGTTGGGTCAGCGACGGGAGGCCCCACAGATACGCAGTATTTT
size: few
D: TRBD2
length: 16
V: TRBV29-1
J: TRBJ2-3

CDR3: CASSGSGTGELFF
DNA: TGCGCCAGCAGCGGGAGCGGGACCGGGGAGCTGTTTTTT
size: many
D: -
length: 13
V: TRBV5-1
J: TRBJ2-2

CDR3: CASSWPGRETQYF
DNA: TGCGCCAGCAGCTGGCCAGGGCGAGAGACCCAGTACTTC
size: few
D: -
length: 13
V: TRBV5-1
J: TRBJ2-5

CDR3: CASSPRQGIPYEQYF
DNA: TGTGCCAGCAGCCCGAGACAGGGGATTCCCTACGAGCAGTACTTC
size: -
D: TRBD1
length: 15
V: TRBV7-6
J: TRBJ2-7

CDR3: CASSHLETQYF
DNA: TGTGCCAGCAGCCATTTGGAGACCCAGTACTTC
size: once
D: -
length: 11
V: TRBV3-1
J: TRBJ2-5

CDR3: CASSPWGSEYNEQFF
DNA: TGTGCCAGCTCACCTTGGGGATCGGAATACAATGAGCAGTTCTTC
size: -
D: -
length: 15
V: TRBV18
J: TRBJ2-1

CDR3: CASSPKIGSGSPDTQYF
DNA: TGTGCCAGCAGTCCCAAGATCGGCAGCGGGAGCCCAGATACGCAGTATTTT
size: -
D: TRBD2
length: 17
V: TRBV27
J: TRBJ2-3

CDR3: CASSLSGPHEQYF
DNA: TGTGCCAGCAGCTTGTCGGGTCCTCACGAGCAGTACTTC
size: few
D: -
length: 13
V: TRBV7-2
J: TRBJ2-7

CDR3: CASSVQGPTDTQYF
DNA: TGCGCCAGCAGCGTACAGGGGCCCACAGATACGCAGTATTTT
size: -
D: TRBD1
length: 14
V: TRBV5-1
J: TRBJ2-3

CDR3: CASSMTLVSYNEQFF
DNA: TGTGCCAGTAGTATGACATTGGTATCCTACAATGAGCAGTTCTTC
size: -
D: -
length: 15
V: TRBV19
J: TRBJ2-1

CDR3: CASSLGQVAYNEQFF
DNA: TGCGCCAGCAGCTTAGGACAGGTGGCCTACAATGAGCAGTTCTTC
size: -
D: TRBD1
length: 15
V: TRBV5-1
J: TRBJ2-1

CDR3: CASSPQGGEQFF
DNA: TGTGCCAGCTCACCTCAGGGAGGTGAGCAGTTCTTC
size: few
D: -
length: 12
V: TRBV18
J: TRBJ2-1

CDR3: CASSVADFGPQHF
DNA: TGTGCCAGCAGCGTAGCGGATTTCGGGCCCCAGCATTTT
size: many
D: -
length: 13
V: TRBV9
J: TRBJ1-5

CDR3: CASSANTEAFF
DNA: TGTGCCAGCAGCGCCAACACTGAAGCTTTCTTT
size: many
D: -
length: 11
V: TRBV28
J: TRBJ1-1